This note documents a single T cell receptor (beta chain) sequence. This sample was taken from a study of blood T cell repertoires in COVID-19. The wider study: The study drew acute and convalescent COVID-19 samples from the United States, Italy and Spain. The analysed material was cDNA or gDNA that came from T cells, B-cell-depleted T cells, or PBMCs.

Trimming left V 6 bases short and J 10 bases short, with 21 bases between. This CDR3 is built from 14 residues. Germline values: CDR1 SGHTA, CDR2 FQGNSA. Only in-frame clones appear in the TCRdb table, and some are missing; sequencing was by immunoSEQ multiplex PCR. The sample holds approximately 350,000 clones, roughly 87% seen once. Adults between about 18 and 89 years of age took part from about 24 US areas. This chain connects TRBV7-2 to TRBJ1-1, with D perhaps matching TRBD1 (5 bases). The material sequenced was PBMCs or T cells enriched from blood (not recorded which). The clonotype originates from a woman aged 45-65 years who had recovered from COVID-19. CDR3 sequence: CASSPPGVAGLAFF. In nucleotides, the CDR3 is TGTGCCAGCAGTCCCCCTGGGGTTGCAGGGTTAGCTTTCTTT.